What follows is one T cell receptor (beta chain) and its context. Its antigen remains unknown. This PCR relied on a set of 60 Vbeta primers and 13 Jbeta primers. Generated by immunoSEQ multiplex PCR, the TCRdb table keeps only in-frame clones and is missing some. Found here are about 120,000 clones, 77% of them singletons; the top ten hold around 5.8%. The sample is drawn from a study of cytomegalovirus exposure and HLA in healthy donors. Findings and caveats of the study: Earlier analysis looked at TCR beta V segments, and most were productive about 90% or about 30% of the time.

The CDR3 spans 16 residues. Germline assignment: CDR1 KGHSH and CDR2 LQKENI. Losses at the gene ends were 0 bases for V and 7 bases for J; bases not matched to a gene: 4. The sample comprised PBMCs. The genes are TRBV18 and TRBJ2-5, with 14 bases matching TRBD2. The origin of this receptor is a man aged 18-30 years in good health and CMV-seropositive. CDR3 nucleotide sequence: TGTGCCAGCTCACCACCGACTAGCGGGAGGGCTTTGACCCAGTACTTC. This sequence encodes CASSPPTSGRALTQYF.